Each of the 4 T cell receptor beta chains below was sequenced from the same sample in a study of T cell changes during pregnancy in multiple sclerosis (dated by TCRdb to between 2018 and 2021). Library method: the immunoSEQ multiplex PCR assay. Entries here come from immuneACCESS through TCRdb and include only in-frame sequences with V and J called. Some clones fail to appear in such tables; in the studies checked, an unresolved V gene covers under half of the shortfall, and the cause of the remainder is unknown. The sample yields approximately 92,000 clones; over 85% were counted once. The top ten clonotypes cover 0.99% of the sample. The sequenced sample was peripheral blood, obtained after pregnancy. All receptors derive from a female donor with multiple sclerosis, enrolled in a pregnancy study.

The chain joins TRBV9 to TRBJ1-1, with 7 bases aligning to TRBD1. CDR1 is SGDLS, CDR2 YYNGEE, per germline. The CDR3 has 13 amino acids. With V trimmed by 4 bases and J by 4 bases, 4 bases remained unmatched. The CDR3: CASSPDRVTEAFF. The CDR3 bases are TGTGCCAGCAGCCCAGACAGGGTCACTGAAGCTTTCTTT.

The chain couples TRBV2 to TRBJ1-1; D ambiguous. The germline V gene has CDR1 SNHLY and CDR2 FYNNEI. The CDR3 loop spans 15 amino acids. Trimming took 8 bases from V and 1 from J, leaving 17 bases between them. Here the CDR3 reads CASQYGFRRNTEAFF. The CDR3 DNA reads as TGTGCCAGCCAGTACGGGTTTCGAAGGAACACTGAAGCTTTCTTT.

The chain employs TRBV28 and TRBJ2-7; D might be TRBD2 (7 bases). The CDR3 is 15 residues long. The V and J ends lost 7 bases and 3 bases respectively, with 19 bases between them. Germline assignment: CDR1 MDHEN and CDR2 SYDVKM. In nucleotides, the CDR3 is TGTGCCAGCACCGTGGAGGGGGGAGGGTTCTACGAGCAGTACTTC. It translates to CASTVEGGGFYEQYF.

This chain links TRBV7-9 with TRBJ2-7; the match to TRBD2 covers 8 bases. The junction had 7 bases not matched to a gene; V was cut back by 3 bases and J by 3 bases. Looked up from germline, CDR1 is SEHNR and CDR2 is FQNEAQ (reference sequence). This CDR3 spans 15 amino acids. The chain's CDR3 is CASSFPGLAGYEQYF. Here the CDR3 DNA reads TGTGCCAGCAGCTTCCCCGGGCTAGCGGGCTACGAGCAGTACTTC.